The 15 T cell receptor beta chains presented below share a single source sample, sequenced in a study of OX40 agonist ivuxolimab in advanced cancers. The protocol was immunoSEQ multiplex PCR, while the TCRdb copy is restricted to in-frame clones and leaves out a portion. The table lists under 70,000 clones, about 88% of them singletons, with 2% to 2.5% in the top ten. Sequenced material: CD4+ or CD8+ T cells sorted from blood, taken in a trial of the OX40 agonist ivuxolimab. The receptor set was obtained from an adult with an advanced solid tumor such as melanoma, head and neck, liver or kidney cancer.

This clone was counted once. The CDR3 coding sequence is TGCGCCAGCAGCCTAGTAGGGACAGGGAAAGAGACCCAGTACTTC. It yields the protein CASSLVGTGKETQYF. The V call is TRBV5-1, the J call TRBJ2-5; 9 bases line up with TRBD1. This CDR3 region has 15 residues. The junction had 7 bases not matched to a gene; V was cut back by 4 bases and J by 3 bases. Germline lookup yields CDR1 SGHRS and CDR2 YFSETQ. The variable domain in full, with the rest retrieved from reference TRBV5-1 and TRBJ2-5, is KAGVTQTPRYLIKTRGQQVTLSCSPISGHRSVSWYQQTPGQGLQFLFEYFSETQRNKGNFPGRFSGRQFSNSRSEMNVSTLELGDSALYLCASSLVGTGKETQYFGPGTRLLVL.

The chain recombines TRBV28 with TRBJ1-4, with a tentative D call TRBD1 (5 bases). The CDR3 loop spans 14 amino acids. V was cut by 5 bases and J by 5 bases, with 12 bases left in between. The V gene's germline CDR1 is MDHEN and CDR2 SYDVKM. The CDR3 loop is CASSPPGLNEKLFF. CDR3 nucleotides: TGTGCCAGCAGTCCTCCGGGACTCAATGAAAAACTGTTTTTT.

The chain carries TRBV19 and TRBJ1-5; the match to TRBD1 covers 7 bases. CDR1 and CDR2 (germline): LNHDA, SQIVND (reference sequence). This CDR3 has 15 amino acids. Losses at the gene ends were 5 bases for V and 5 bases for J; bases not matched to a gene: 9. CDR3 loop: CASSFGTAPDQPQHF. The CDR3 DNA reads as TGTGCCAGTAGTTTCGGGACAGCGCCCGATCAGCCCCAGCATTTT.

The rearrangement joins TRBV19 to TRBJ2-2; TRBD2 aligns across 7 bases. Losses at the gene ends were 7 bases for V and 8 bases for J; bases not matched to a gene: 7. CDR1 and CDR2 (germline): LNHDA, SQIVND (reference sequence). The CDR3 is made up of 13 amino acids. The CDR3 nucleotides are TGTGCCAGTATGGAAGGGAGGGTGGGGGAGCTGTTTTTT. Its protein product is CASMEGRVGELFF.

CDR3 nucleotides: TGTGCCAGCATCTCCCCGAGCGGGACCCTAGCCAAAAACATTCAGTACTTC. The encoded protein is CASISPSGTLAKNIQYF. The V call is TRBV6-7, the J call TRBJ2-4; TRBD2 matches at 7 bases. TRBV6-7 is classed as an ORF, of uncertain function. V gave up 7 bases and J gave up 0 bases; unmatched junction bases: 12. The CDR3 loop spans 17 amino acids.

The J gene is TRBJ1-4, the V gene TRBV2, with 7 positions matching TRBD1. Germline V gene lookup returns CDR1 SNHLY and CDR2 FYNNEI. The CDR3 has 14 residues. V lost 6 bases and J lost 3; bases outside the gene matches: 4. DNA of the CDR3: TGTGCCAGCAGCGCCGGGACAGCTAATGAAAAACTGTTTTTT. Translated, it gives CASSAGTANEKLFF.

The gene calls are TRBV7-2 and TRBJ2-6; D is unresolved. Trimming stripped 5 bases from V and 0 bases from J, with 8 bases between. The CDR3 runs to 15 residues. Looked up from germline, CDR1 is SGHTA and CDR2 is FQGNSA. The CDR3 loop is CASSQSSSGANVLTF. In DNA, the CDR3 is TGTGCCAGCAGCCAGTCTAGCTCTGGGGCCAACGTCCTGACTTTC.

CDR3 in DNA: TGTGCCAGCAGCTTTTACCCGGGACAGGGTTACGAGCAGTACTTC. Protein sequence: CASSFYPGQGYEQYF. The chain has TRBV7-3 and TRBJ2-7; 9 bases match TRBD1. Germline values: CDR1 SGHTA, CDR2 FQGTGA. Germline trimming cut 3 bases from V and 4 bases from J; bases unmatched to any gene: 7. This CDR3 comprises 15 residues. Using reference TRBV7-3 and TRBJ2-7 for the parts outside the CDR3, the full variable domain is GAGVSQTPSNKVTEKGKYVELRCDPISGHTALYWYRQSLGQGPEFLIYFQGTGAADDSGLPNDRFFAVRPEGSVSTLKIQRTERGDSAVYLCASSFYPGQGYEQYFGPGTRLTVT.

This rearrangement joins TRBV7-3 to TRBJ1-1; D is undetermined. The CDR3 sequence is 13 residues long. Germline loops: CDR1 SGHTA, CDR2 FQGTGA. Trimming left V 4 bases short and J 4 bases short, with 10 bases between. This CDR3 reads CASSSLRLTEAFF. The CDR3 coding sequence is TGTGCCAGCAGCTCCCTCCGGCTCACTGAAGCTTTCTTT.

The chain uses TRBV6-1 and TRBJ1-5, with a possible D match to TRBD1 (5 bases). CDR1 and CDR2 from the germline V gene are MNHNS and SASEGT. CDR3 length equals 15 residues. Trimming shortened V by 4 bases and J by 3 bases, and 13 bases separated the two germline ends. Written as DNA, the CDR3 is TGTGCCAGCAGTGCCGGGACGGCTAACAATCAGCCCCAGCATTTT. Translating gives CASSAGTANNQPQHF.

In this sample, this clone turned up once. V gene TRBV5-1 combines with J gene TRBJ2-6; D is uncertain. Germline values: CDR1 SGHRS, CDR2 YFSETQ. This CDR3 is 16 amino acids long. Trimming removed 3 bases from V and 4 bases from J, with 14 bases in between. The chain's CDR3 is CASSWVGSLGANVLTF. CDR3 in DNA: TGCGCCAGCAGCTGGGTTGGGTCTCTGGGGGCCAACGTCCTGACTTTC. Full variable domain (remainder filled in from reference TRBV5-1 and TRBJ2-6): KAGVTQTPRYLIKTRGQQVTLSCSPISGHRSVSWYQQTPGQGLQFLFEYFSETQRNKGNFPGRFSGRQFSNSRSEMNVSTLELGDSALYLCASSWVGSLGANVLTFGAGSRLTVL.

Written as DNA, the CDR3 is TGTGCCAGCAGCTTGGGGGGAGCGGGGAATTCACCCCTCCACTTT. Protein sequence: CASSLGGAGNSPLHF. V and J are TRBV5-4 and TRBJ1-6; D remains unclear. CDR1 and CDR2 (germline): SGHNT, YYREEE (reference sequence). CDR3 length: 15 residues. V was clipped by 0 bases and J by 7 bases, with 11 bases between them.

The rearrangement links TRBV5-4 to TRBJ2-3; D uncertain. This CDR3 is built from 14 residues. Trimming stripped 4 bases from V and 0 bases from J, with 9 bases between. The germline V gene has CDR1 SGHNT and CDR2 YYREEE (reference sequence). In DNA, the CDR3 is TGTGCCAGCAGCCCCCAAATAAGCACAGATACGCAGTATTTT. This encodes CASSPQISTDTQYF.

The chain combines TRBV2 with TRBJ1-2; the match to TRBD1 covers 10 bases. CDR1 SNHLY and CDR2 FYNNEI come from the germline V gene. This CDR3 region has 15 residues. V was clipped by 5 bases and J by 7 bases; unmatched bases: 10. This CDR3 is CASSSTDRGRAGYTF. CDR3 sequence (DNA): TGTGCCAGCAGTTCTACCGACAGGGGGCGTGCTGGCTACACCTTC. Combining the CDR3 with reference TRBV2 and TRBJ1-2 gives the whole variable domain EPEVTQTPSHQVTQMGQEVILRCVPISNHLYFYWYRQILGQKVEFLVSFYNNEISEKSEIFDDQFSVERPDGSNFTLKIRSTKLEDSAMYFCASSSTDRGRAGYTFGSGTRLTVV.

The CDR3: CAWADGGTEAFF. The CDR3 bases are TGTGCCTGGGCCGACGGGGGCACTGAAGCTTTCTTT. This chain uses TRBV30 with TRBJ1-1, with a weak D call TRBD1 (5 bases). This CDR3 region has 12 residues. Germline CDR1 GTSNPN, CDR2 SVGIG (reference sequence). With 5 bases removed from V and 4 bases from J, the gap between germline ends came to 11 bases. Together with reference TRBV30 and TRBJ1-1, the CDR3 gives the full variable domain: SQTIHQWPATLVQPVGSPLSLECTVEGTSNPNLYWYRQAAGRGLQLLFYSVGIGQISSEVPQNLSASRPQDRQFILSSKKLLLSDSGFYLCAWADGGTEAFFGQGTRLTVV.